This TCR beta chain was recovered during a study of shared clonotypes between healthy human individuals. About this clone: Its specificity is unknown.

Sequencing was performed with immunoSEQ multiplex PCR; in TCRdb, only in-frame clones are kept and a portion is missing. The sample includes approximately 1,500,000 clones, around 97% of them seen just once. Overall study results and limits: Read depth was anticipated to influence clonotype sharing among donors. Approximately 5% was the fraction of naive CD4 clonotypes found shared across several donors. Some clonotypes were shared by all four sorted-subset donors, while others were not shared. The non-shared ones had lower generation probabilities than the shared ones. Relative to memory subsets, naive subsets generally showed larger estimated richness.

This CDR3 comprises 14 residues. The V gene lost 5 bases and the J gene lost 3 bases, with 13 bases spanning the gap. CDR1 is MDHEN and CDR2 is SYDVKM in the germline V gene. The V call is TRBV28, the J call TRBJ1-2, with a possible D match to TRBD1 (6 bases). Sequencing was carried out using naive CD4+ T cells sorted from blood. Documented subset: CD45RA+ positively selected. The source is a young man in good health. The CDR3 DNA is TGTGCCAGCAGTCCTAGGGGGGGCTACTATGGCTACACCTTC. Translating it yields CASSPRGGYYGYTF.